Below are 5 T cell receptor beta chains sequenced from a single sample in a study of T cells after yellow fever vaccination. TCRdb reanalysed the 5' RACE reads using MiXCR and keeps one entry per CDR3 protein. The sample yields about 85,000 distinct CDR3 sequences, 10% to 15% seen once. The material sequenced was CD8+ T cells not binding an NS4B(214-222) dextramer, sorted from PBMCs, taken about 20 days after the first yellow fever vaccination. These TCRs come from a man aged 18 to 30 who received the YFV17D yellow fever vaccine.

This rearrangement joins TRBV2 to TRBJ2-1; tentatively, D is TRBD1 (5 bases). This CDR3 has 13 residues. Germline V gene lookup returns CDR1 SNHLY and CDR2 FYNNEI. Trimming left V 3 bases short and J 10 bases short, with 13 bases between. In DNA form, the CDR3 reads TGTGCCAGCAGTGATCCAGGGCTGGTGGAGCAGTTCTTC. The encoded protein is CASSDPGLVEQFF.

This clonotype was observed once. This chain uses TRBV7-2 with TRBJ2-3, with a weak D call TRBD2 (5 bases). V dropped 8 bases and J dropped 2 bases, with 8 bases sitting between them. CDR3 length: 12 amino acids. Germline assignment: CDR1 SGHTA and CDR2 FQGNSA. As DNA, the CDR3 is TGTGCCAGCGCACGGGACACAGATACGCAGTATTTT. Residues: CASARDTDTQYF.

The V call is TRBV3-1, the J call TRBJ2-5, with 8 positions matching TRBD1. The CDR3 extends over 18 amino acids. The V and J ends lost 0 bases and 0 bases, in that order; junction bases with no gene match: 9. CDR1 is LGHDT and CDR2 is YNNKEL in the germline V gene (reference sequence). As DNA, the CDR3 is TGTGCCAGCAGCCAAGACCACTTAGGACAGGGTAACCAAGAGACCCAGTACTTC. Translating gives CASSQDHLGQGNQETQYF.

This clonotype was seen a few times. The chain employs TRBV7-8 and TRBJ2-2; 9 nucleotides align to TRBD1. Germline V gene data show CDR1 as SGHVS and CDR2 as FQNEAQ. V lost 2 bases and J lost 7; bases outside the gene matches: 5. There are 15 residues in the CDR3. CDR3 sequence reads: CASSLTRQGGGELFF. The CDR3 DNA sequence: TGTGCCAGCAGCTTAACTAGACAGGGGGGCGGGGAGCTGTTTTTT.

The CDR3 region is CASSYVTNTGELFF. CDR3 in DNA: TGTGCCAGCAGTTACGTCACCAACACCGGGGAGCTGTTTTTT. V and J are TRBV6-5 and TRBJ2-2, with D unclear. The V and J ends lost 2 bases and 2 bases respectively, with 6 bases between them. The CDR3 is 14 amino acids. From germline, CDR1 is MNHEY and CDR2 SVGAGI.